This T cell receptor beta chain was captured in a study of cytomegalovirus exposure and HLA in healthy donors. Regarding this clone: What it binds is unknown.

Though probably carrying unrecorded immune exposures, donors were nominally healthy at sampling. Overall study findings and caveats: In a later analysis, several top co-occurrence clusters appeared linked to parvovirus B19, influenza, CMV and Epstein-Barr virus. Equally common other TCR beta chains were less clonally expanded than HLA-associated ones, a later analysis found. The classifier was said to identify cytomegalovirus status with high specificity and sensitivity.

This CDR3 is 14 amino acids long. Per the germline V gene, CDR1 is WSHSY and CDR2 is SAAADI. V gave up 2 bases and J gave up 3 bases; unmatched junction bases: 4. Primers included in the PCR were 60 Vbeta and 13 Jbeta primers. Repertoires were generated with immunoSEQ multiplex PCR, while TCRdb's copy carries only in-frame clones and drops some. The table shows some 170,000 clones, with 70% to 75% occurring only once. The sequence was obtained from a male donor in good health and CMV-seronegative. V is TRBV10-2 and J is TRBJ2-7, with TRBD2 matching over 7 bases. Sequenced sample: PBMCs. The CDR3 region has the DNA TGCGCCAGCAGTGAGGGCAGGGAGGGCTACGAGCAGTACTTC. As protein: CASSEGREGYEQYF.